Sequencing of this TCR beta chain was carried out in a study of T cell clones after liver transplantation (dated by TCRdb to the late 2010s). Concerning the study at large: ITN030ST, the source of the samples, was a randomized trial that attempted immunosuppression withdrawal within 2 years of liver transplantation. Donor-reactive T cell clones were identified by TCRbeta sequencing after a pre-transplant mixed lymphocyte reaction and then tracked in post-transplant blood. As an antigen-independent comparator for the donor-reactive sequences, third party-reactive TCRbeta sequences from pre-transplant MLRs were identified as well. Of the eight recipients, a few were HCV-positive, while the remaining recipients had been transplanted for non-autoimmune, non-viral indications. No induction therapy was given to the subjects, and standard immunosuppression was administered until randomization at 12-24 months post-transplant. To count as tolerant, a recipient had to stay completely off immunosuppression for at least one year without liver enzymes climbing beyond twice the upper limit of normal. Blood samples were collected pre-transplant, pre-randomization before withdrawal, and post-randomization after either complete withdrawal or failed withdrawal. The study cohort included 8 liver transplant recipients, of whom 3 were classified as tolerant and 5 as non-tolerant.

In the case of this clone: Its antigen remains undetermined. No much larger clonotype is one base removed from it; base qualities were not supplied.

The paper as a whole reports these results and caveats: In a couple of subjects, low numbers of available donor cells limited the measurable donor-reactive repertoire. Once repertoire turnover was taken into account, donor-reactive detection showed a significant reduction for CD4 in 7 of 8 subjects and for CD8 in 8 of 8. Conclusions were preliminary, limited by small, heterogeneous patient numbers and non-standardized post-transplant time points. In most of the 8 subjects, regardless of tolerance or HCV status, circulating donor-reactive CD4 TCRbeta sequences dropped significantly post-transplant. Since no allograft tissue specimens were available, donor-reactive T cells may have migrated into the graft instead of being deleted. A greater decline was seen for donor-reactive sequences than for third party-reactive sequences, suggesting partial antigen-specific deletion unrelated to withdrawal success.

V is clipped by 2 bases and J by 4 bases, and the sequence between their germline boundaries is 16 bases long. Via the germline V gene, CDR1 is SGHRS and CDR2 YFSETQ. From its cysteine to its phenylalanine, the CDR3 spans 15 amino acids. The sequence is cut down to CDR3 DNA, 45 bases in frame from base 1. Using immunoSEQ, frozen genomic DNA was subjected to high-throughput TCRbeta CDR3 sequencing, a process that included PCR amplification, mapping, bias correction and internal controls. As for the original processing: Productive rearrangements were retained, and unique TCRbeta sequences were defined by the CDR3 nucleotide sequence together with the V and J gene. A sequence counted as donor-reactive only if the sequence showed at least 5-fold expansion in CFSE-low cells compared with unstimulated pre-transplant cells and had a frequency of at least 0.01%. Minimum frequency thresholds were set for each subject on the basis of the unstimulated sample with the lowest template count, so that a detection power of at least 90% was ensured. Jensen-Shannon divergence between the top 1000 TCRbeta sequences post-transplant and pre-transplant was used to measure repertoire turnover. Two-sided Fisher's exact tests were used to test for changes in the detection of donor-reactive sequences. This is the immuneACCESS table as TCRdb keeps it, with only in-frame sequences that have V and J called. A part of the clones is gone; compared with another copy, unresolved V genes explain less than half, and the rest is unexplained. That table furnishes V, J and clone size, whereas the DNA furnished D and trimming. The sample profile shows 95,000 to 110,000 clones; about 86% of them were found once. About 2.6% of the sample goes to the ten largest clones.

Thawed unstimulated PBMCs were stained for CD3, CD4 and CD8 and FACS-sorted into CD3+CD4+ and CD3+CD8+ populations. All 8 studied subjects were randomized to withdrawal of immunosuppression. Genomic DNA was isolated with the Qiagen DNeasy Blood and Tissue Kit. The clonotype originates from a human patient who received a liver transplant. It is possible that, after a transplant, some T cells come from the graft donor. In this chain, TRBV5-1 is recombined with TRBJ2-7; the D gene cannot be resolved beyond TRBD1 or TRBD2, each matching 6 bases. Sample: CD4+ T cells from blood, taken 45 to 50 months after liver transplant. The DNA sequence is TGCGCCAGCAGCTTCTGGGGGGCCTCCCATTACGAGCAGTACTTC. Its translation reads: CASSFWGASHYEQYF.